What follows are 20 T cell receptor beta chains derived from one specimen sequenced in a study of human CD8 memory T cell subsets. Libraries of TCR beta chains were produced by 5' RACE (UMI-labeled). TCRdb re-called the 5' RACE reads, yielding one record per CDR3 amino acid sequence without DNA. The sample includes about 17,000 distinct CDR3 sequences. What was sequenced was CD8+ stem-like memory T cells (TSCM and TCM) sorted from PBMCs. The subset was: stem-like memory CD8 T cells (TSTEM), CCR7+ PD-1- TIGIT-. These receptor sequences come from a human donor in good health.

In terms of frequency, this clonotype is medium-sized. V is TRBV29-1 and J is TRBJ1-1; TCRdb selects TRBD1, and the lack of DNA leaves this call unchecked. Germline V gene data show CDR1 as SQVTM and CDR2 as ANQGSEA. The CDR3 is 13 residues long. The CDR3 loop is CSAQSRGGTEAFF.

CDR3 region: CASSGTGGLDEQYF. The chain employs TRBV6-1 and TRBJ2-7; TCRdb outputs TRBD1, but without DNA this stays unchecked. CDR1 is MNHNS, CDR2 SASEGT, per germline. The CDR3 is made up of 14 amino acids.

This chain connects TRBV11-3 to TRBJ2-1; TCRdb picks TRBD1, but there is no DNA to check that call. Germline CDR1 reads SGHNT; CDR2 reads YENEEA. The CDR3 sequence is 13 residues long. The CDR3: CASSLGTGAEQFF.

J is TRBJ2-7 and V is TRBV6-5; the D call from TCRdb, TRBD1, cannot be confirmed without DNA. This CDR3 has 15 residues. The germline CDR1 and CDR2 sequences are MNHEY and SVGAGI. The CDR3 sequence is CASSFGQGTSYEQYF.

The chain has TRBV5-1 and TRBJ2-7; TCRdb's assignment of TRBD1 cannot be checked, as there is no DNA. Looked up from germline, CDR1 is SGHRS and CDR2 is YFSETQ. The CDR3 has 14 amino acids. The CDR3 sequence is CASSRGTGIYEQYF.

The V call is TRBV11-3, the J call TRBJ1-1. Germline values: CDR1 SGHNT, CDR2 YENEEA. This CDR3 contains 13 residues. The CDR3 region is CASSFGQNTEAFF.

This rearrangement joins TRBV6-5 to TRBJ1-1. Germline-derived CDR1 and CDR2 are MNHEY and SVGAGI. CDR3 size: 15 residues. CDR3 sequence: CASSYSRTLSTEAFF.

This chain joins TRBV6-1 and TRBJ1-2. This CDR3 has 16 amino acids. CDR1 MNHNS and CDR2 SASEGT come from the germline V gene. The CDR3 loop reads CASSEAEKGLDYGYTF.

The J gene is TRBJ2-1, the V gene TRBV13. From germline, CDR1 is PRHDT and CDR2 FYEKMQ (reference sequence). This CDR3 is built from 15 residues. CDR3 residues: CASSFIGRTDNEQFF.

CDR3 sequence reads: CASSDGFSRTDTQYF. The J gene is TRBJ2-3, the V gene TRBV10-2. Looked up from germline, CDR1 is WSHSY and CDR2 is SAAADI. The CDR3 runs to 15 residues.

This sequence joins TRBV12-3 or TRBV12-4 and TRBJ1-1; the D call from TCRdb, TRBD1, cannot be confirmed without DNA. The CDR3 totals 16 residues. The CDR3: CASKGTTLFTITEAFF.

The chain is built from TRBV7-6 and TRBJ1-1. The V gene's germline CDR1 is SGHVS and CDR2 FNYEAQ. The CDR3 loop spans 15 amino acids. CDR3 amino acids: CASSLVRDANTEAFF.

The genes are TRBV7-9 and TRBJ2-5; TCRdb returns TRBD1, unconfirmable since there is no DNA. CDR1 and CDR2 from the germline V gene are SEHNR and FQNEAQ (reference sequence). This CDR3 has 15 residues. The CDR3 loop is CASTHPGIQGKTQYF.

This chain joins TRBV28 and TRBJ1-6; TCRdb indicates TRBD1, and absent DNA this call remains unverified. CDR1 and CDR2 (germline): MDHEN, SYDVKM. The CDR3 runs 14 residues. The CDR3 here is CASSITGDSSPLHF.

This clonotype ranks as medium-sized in terms of frequency. This sequence joins TRBV3-1 and TRBJ1-5. CDR1 and CDR2 (germline): LGHDT, YNNKEL (reference sequence). This CDR3 region has 14 residues. CDR3 in amino acids: CASSPDLRSQPQHF.

The chain joins TRBV20-1 to TRBJ2-5; absent DNA, TCRdb's TRBD2 call cannot be checked. The CDR3 loop spans 16 amino acids. The germline gives CDR1 DFQATT, CDR2 SNEGSKA (reference sequence). The CDR3 protein is CSANQRSQRQDLTQYF.

The chain carries TRBV15 and TRBJ2-1. This CDR3 has 16 residues. The germline V gene has CDR1 LNHNV and CDR2 YYDKDF (reference sequence). CDR3 in amino acids: CATSRDWVGSYNEQFF.

The chain is built from TRBV6-1 and TRBJ2-2. The CDR3 totals 15 residues. The germline CDR1 and CDR2 sequences are MNHNS and SASEGT. Here the CDR3 reads CASSDIGQNTGELFF.

This clonotype is labeled medium-sized (0.01 to 0.1%) based on frequency. V and J are TRBV4-3 and TRBJ2-7; TCRdb picks TRBD2, but there is no DNA to check that call. Germline V gene lookup returns CDR1 LGHNA and CDR2 YSLEER. This CDR3 has 15 amino acids. This CDR3 reads CASSQVLVAGVEQYF.

CDR3 sequence: CASSLMGQMDEKLFF. V is TRBV12-3 or TRBV12-4 and J is TRBJ1-4. CDR3 size: 15 residues.